This T cell receptor (beta chain) was captured in a study of blood T cell repertoires in COVID-19. Study in general: Collection of acute and convalescent COVID-19 samples took place in the United States, Italy and Spain. T cells, B-cell-depleted T cells, or PBMCs supplied cDNA or gDNA.

In the original workflow: Reference gene primer amplification yielded estimated nucleated cell counts. Only in-frame clones appear in the TCRdb table, and some are missing; sequencing was by immunoSEQ multiplex PCR. V, J and clone size derive from that table, while D and trimming were established from the DNA sequence. This table holds fewer than 100,000 clones, around nine tenths found once. The germline CDR1 and CDR2 sequences are SGHTA and FQGTGA. V lost 4 bases and J lost 6; bases outside the gene matches: 4. The CDR3 loop spans 14 amino acids. The V gene is TRBV7-3, the J gene TRBJ2-1, with 9 bases fitting TRBD1. The receptor was isolated from a human donor in a cohort sampled during active COVID-19. The source material was peripheral blood. CDR3 sequence (DNA): TGTGCCAGCAGCTCTCCGACAGGGGGCAATGAGCAGTTCTTC. Its translation: CASSSPTGGNEQFF.